This is a list of T cell receptor beta chains from one sample in a study of T cell responses to AZD1222 COVID-19 vaccine. Method: immunoSEQ multiplex PCR; TCRdb's copy keeps in-frame clones and lacks some. The sample has 130,000 or so clones; about nine tenths are singletons. The input for sequencing was peripheral blood, taken on day 0 of AZD1222 vaccination. Receptors originate from an adult in good health. The CDR3 runs from the conserved cysteine through the conserved F or W. The D gene is left open where the match is weak. Clone size appears in some rows only: once, few, many, or a class for an expanded clone.

CDR3nt: TGCGCCAGCAGTAGTCGTAACTATGGCTACACCTTC
CDR3aa: CASSSRNYGYTF
abundance: -
j_gene: TRBJ1-2
d_gene: -
v_gene: TRBV10-1

CDR3nt: TGTGCCAGTAGTCCAGGGTACTATGGCTACACCTTC
CDR3aa: CASSPGYYGYTF
abundance: -
j_gene: TRBJ1-2
d_gene: -
v_gene: TRBV19

CDR3nt: TGTGCCAGCAGTGACTCTAGCGGGGGGGTCAATGAGCAGTTCTTC
CDR3aa: CASSDSSGGVNEQFF
abundance: few
j_gene: TRBJ2-1
d_gene: TRBD2
v_gene: TRBV6-4

CDR3nt: TGTGCCAGCAGCGTAGATGGGGGATCCTATGGCTACACCTTC
CDR3aa: CASSVDGGSYGYTF
abundance: -
j_gene: TRBJ1-2
d_gene: -
v_gene: TRBV9

CDR3nt: TGTGCCAGCAGCTGGGGGGCGCAGACGAATGTCGGGGAGCTGTTTTTT
CDR3aa: CASSWGAQTNVGELFF
abundance: medium-sized
j_gene: TRBJ2-2
d_gene: -
v_gene: TRBV7-8

CDR3nt: TGTGCCAGCAGCTTACGGACCGGGACTAGCTCGAATGAGCAGTTCTTC
CDR3aa: CASSLRTGTSSNEQFF
abundance: -
j_gene: TRBJ2-1
d_gene: TRBD2
v_gene: TRBV13

CDR3nt: TGTGCCAGCAAGAGTTCCTACGAGCAGTACTTC
CDR3aa: CASKSSYEQYF
abundance: -
j_gene: TRBJ2-7
d_gene: -
v_gene: TRBV27

CDR3nt: TGTGCCAGCAGCCAAGGCTCGTCTAGCGGGTACGAGCAGTACTTC
CDR3aa: CASSQGSSSGYEQYF
abundance: -
j_gene: TRBJ2-7
d_gene: TRBD2
v_gene: TRBV3-1/TRBV3-2

CDR3nt: TGTGCCATCAGGGACAGGGCGGGGGACCCCTACGAGCAGTACTTC
CDR3aa: CAIRDRAGDPYEQYF
abundance: -
j_gene: TRBJ2-7
d_gene: -
v_gene: TRBV10-3

CDR3nt: TGTGCCAGCAGTTTGTTCTCAGATACCAATCAGCCCCAGCATTTT
CDR3aa: CASSLFSDTNQPQHF
abundance: once
j_gene: TRBJ1-5
d_gene: -
v_gene: TRBV28

CDR3nt: TGTGCCAGCAGTTGGGACGTTGAAGCTTTCTTT
CDR3aa: CASSWDVEAFF
abundance: -
j_gene: TRBJ1-1
d_gene: -
v_gene: TRBV2

CDR3nt: TGTGCCAGCTCACAACAGGGAACTAATGAAAAACTGTTTTTT
CDR3aa: CASSQQGTNEKLFF
abundance: -
j_gene: TRBJ1-4
d_gene: -
v_gene: TRBV18

CDR3nt: TGCAGCGTTGACCCCCGGGACAACCAGGAAGCTTTCTTT
CDR3aa: CSVDPRDNQEAFF
abundance: -
j_gene: TRBJ1-1
d_gene: -
v_gene: TRBV29-1

CDR3nt: TGTGCCAGCAGCTTAGCCATCAGGGGGCATGAGCAGTTCTTC
CDR3aa: CASSLAIRGHEQFF
abundance: -
j_gene: TRBJ2-1
d_gene: TRBD1
v_gene: TRBV7-9

CDR3nt: TGTGCCAGCAGCTTAGATGGCCGGATATCCTACGAGCAGTACTTC
CDR3aa: CASSLDGRISYEQYF
abundance: -
j_gene: TRBJ2-7
d_gene: -
v_gene: TRBV7-2

CDR3nt: TGTGCCAGCAGCCGTCGGGGGGCCGGGGCCAACGTCCTGACTTTC
CDR3aa: CASSRRGAGANVLTF
abundance: -
j_gene: TRBJ2-6
d_gene: -
v_gene: TRBV7-6

CDR3nt: TGTGCCAGCAGCGGAGGACAGGGAGATATTCAGTACTTC
CDR3aa: CASSGGQGDIQYF
abundance: -
j_gene: TRBJ2-4
d_gene: TRBD1
v_gene: TRBV5-4

CDR3nt: TGTGCCAGCAGTGAACCGGGGCCCGGGTTTAATTCACCCCTCCACTTT
CDR3aa: CASSEPGPGFNSPLHF
abundance: -
j_gene: TRBJ1-6
d_gene: -
v_gene: TRBV28

CDR3nt: TGCAGCGTTACCGGACGGCTGAACACTGAAGCTTTCTTT
CDR3aa: CSVTGRLNTEAFF
abundance: -
j_gene: TRBJ1-1
d_gene: -
v_gene: TRBV29-1

CDR3nt: TGCGCCAGCAGGTTAGCGGGGAATAAACTCTACGAGCAGTACTTC
CDR3aa: CASRLAGNKLYEQYF
abundance: -
j_gene: TRBJ2-7
d_gene: TRBD2
v_gene: TRBV5-1

CDR3nt: TGTGCCAGCAGTTACTCCGGGACCCCCCGAGAGCAGTTCTTC
CDR3aa: CASSYSGTPREQFF
abundance: -
j_gene: TRBJ2-1
d_gene: -
v_gene: TRBV6-2/TRBV6-3

CDR3nt: TGTGCCAGCAGCTTGGAAGCGCAAGAGACCCAGTACTTC
CDR3aa: CASSLEAQETQYF
abundance: -
j_gene: TRBJ2-5
d_gene: -
v_gene: TRBV5-6

CDR3nt: TGTGCCAGCAGCTTAGGTTTGGGGAACACTGAAGCTTTCTTT
CDR3aa: CASSLGLGNTEAFF
abundance: -
j_gene: TRBJ1-1
d_gene: -
v_gene: TRBV7-9

CDR3nt: TGCGCCAGCAGCTTGTCCGTAAGGGGGCAGGTCGAGCAGTACTTC
CDR3aa: CASSLSVRGQVEQYF
abundance: -
j_gene: TRBJ2-7
d_gene: TRBD1
v_gene: TRBV5-1

CDR3nt: TGTGCCAGCAGTTTCCAGTGGGAGGGGAACACTGAAGCTTTCTTT
CDR3aa: CASSFQWEGNTEAFF
abundance: -
j_gene: TRBJ1-1
d_gene: -
v_gene: TRBV6-2/TRBV6-3

CDR3nt: TGTGCCAGTAGCGGGCAGGGGGCTTTCAATGAGCAGTTCTTC
CDR3aa: CASSGQGAFNEQFF
abundance: -
j_gene: TRBJ2-1
d_gene: TRBD1
v_gene: TRBV19

CDR3nt: TGTGCCAGCGGGCGTGCAGCCCCCGGGGCCAACTATGGCTACACCTTC
CDR3aa: CASGRAAPGANYGYTF
abundance: few
j_gene: TRBJ1-2
d_gene: -
v_gene: TRBV2

CDR3nt: TGTGCCACCAGTGAAGGGCACCGTAACTATGGCTACACCTTC
CDR3aa: CATSEGHRNYGYTF
abundance: -
j_gene: TRBJ1-2
d_gene: -
v_gene: TRBV24-1

CDR3nt: TGCGCCAGCAGCCGGGGACATGGCACAGATACGCAGTATTTT
CDR3aa: CASSRGHGTDTQYF
abundance: -
j_gene: TRBJ2-3
d_gene: -
v_gene: TRBV5-1

CDR3nt: TGTGCCAGCAGCTTAGGGGTGGACAGCTACTATGGCTACACCTTC
CDR3aa: CASSLGVDSYYGYTF
abundance: -
j_gene: TRBJ1-2
d_gene: -
v_gene: TRBV5-4

CDR3nt: TGTGCCAGCAACAGAGGGACTGTCGAAAAACTGTTTTTT
CDR3aa: CASNRGTVEKLFF
abundance: -
j_gene: TRBJ1-4
d_gene: -
v_gene: TRBV19

CDR3nt: TGTGCCAGCAGCCACGAGGGACAGGGATTAGAAAAACTGTTTTTT
CDR3aa: CASSHEGQGLEKLFF
abundance: -
j_gene: TRBJ1-4
d_gene: TRBD1
v_gene: TRBV3-1/TRBV3-2

CDR3nt: TGTGCCAGTAGTATACCTACACACACTGAAGCTTTCTTT
CDR3aa: CASSIPTHTEAFF
abundance: -
j_gene: TRBJ1-1
d_gene: -
v_gene: TRBV19

CDR3nt: TGCGCCAGCAGCTTGCATCAATCCGGGAACACCATATATTTT
CDR3aa: CASSLHQSGNTIYF
abundance: -
j_gene: TRBJ1-3
d_gene: -
v_gene: TRBV5-1

CDR3nt: TGTGCCAGCAGCCCTGAACTGACACCCTCCTACGAGCAGTACTTC
CDR3aa: CASSPELTPSYEQYF
abundance: -
j_gene: TRBJ2-7
d_gene: -
v_gene: TRBV7-6

CDR3nt: TGTGCCTTCTGGGGCGGGTACGAGCAGTACTTC
CDR3aa: CAFWGGYEQYF
abundance: -
j_gene: TRBJ2-7
d_gene: -
v_gene: TRBV28

CDR3nt: TGTGCCAGCAGCTATACGACAGGAACTAACTATGGCTACACCTTC
CDR3aa: CASSYTTGTNYGYTF
abundance: -
j_gene: TRBJ1-2
d_gene: -
v_gene: TRBV7-2

CDR3nt: TGTGCCAGCAGCTTATTGCGCGGTATTGGCTACACCTTC
CDR3aa: CASSLLRGIGYTF
abundance: -
j_gene: TRBJ1-2
d_gene: -
v_gene: TRBV7-2

CDR3nt: TGTGCCAGCAGCGTCAGGGTCATGAACACTGAAGCTTTCTTT
CDR3aa: CASSVRVMNTEAFF
abundance: -
j_gene: TRBJ1-1
d_gene: -
v_gene: TRBV7-8

CDR3nt: TGCGCCAGCAGCCAAGCCTTGACACGCTCTGGAAACACCATATATTTT
CDR3aa: CASSQALTRSGNTIYF
abundance: -
j_gene: TRBJ1-3
d_gene: -
v_gene: TRBV4-3

CDR3nt: TGTGCCAGCAGTCGGGACGCCGGTCTTTCACCCCTCCACTTT
CDR3aa: CASSRDAGLSPLHF
abundance: -
j_gene: TRBJ1-6
d_gene: -
v_gene: TRBV7-8

CDR3nt: TGTGCCAGCAGTGAGGGGACAGGGAATTCACCCCTCCACTTT
CDR3aa: CASSEGTGNSPLHF
abundance: -
j_gene: TRBJ1-6
d_gene: TRBD1
v_gene: TRBV6-1

CDR3nt: TGTGCCAGCAGTGCGGACAGGGGCTACGGGGAGCTGTTTTTT
CDR3aa: CASSADRGYGELFF
abundance: once
j_gene: TRBJ2-2
d_gene: TRBD1
v_gene: TRBV28

CDR3nt: TGTGCCAGCAGCGAACCGGGACAGGGCGAGTTTGGAAATGGCTACACCTTC
CDR3aa: CASSEPGQGEFGNGYTF
abundance: -
j_gene: TRBJ1-2
d_gene: TRBD1
v_gene: TRBV4-2

CDR3nt: TGTGCCAGCAGCCTCGGTGTTCTGGGCAATCAGCCCCAGCATTTT
CDR3aa: CASSLGVLGNQPQHF
abundance: -
j_gene: TRBJ1-5
d_gene: -
v_gene: TRBV5-6

CDR3nt: TGTGCCAGCAGCTTAGTAGGGGCCGGTGCGACCCAGTACTTC
CDR3aa: CASSLVGAGATQYF
abundance: -
j_gene: TRBJ2-5
d_gene: -
v_gene: TRBV11-3

CDR3nt: TGTGCCATCAGGGCGGAGGTACCGGGACAGGGGGCTTGGGAGACCCAGTACTTC
CDR3aa: CAIRAEVPGQGAWETQYF
abundance: -
j_gene: TRBJ2-5
d_gene: TRBD1
v_gene: TRBV10-3

CDR3nt: TGTGCCTGGAGTGGGGGAGCCGGGCTCATTGACACTGAAGCTTTCTTT
CDR3aa: CAWSGGAGLIDTEAFF
abundance: -
j_gene: TRBJ1-1
d_gene: -
v_gene: TRBV30

CDR3nt: TGTGCCAGCAGTTTGTCCCTGAACACTGAAGCTTTCTTT
CDR3aa: CASSLSLNTEAFF
abundance: once
j_gene: TRBJ1-1
d_gene: -
v_gene: TRBV27

CDR3nt: TGTGCCAGCAGTATTGGGGCGAACACTGAAGCTTTCTTT
CDR3aa: CASSIGANTEAFF
abundance: -
j_gene: TRBJ1-1
d_gene: -
v_gene: TRBV6-5

CDR3nt: TGTGCCAGCAGCCCAGCAGGTCGCTTACCCTACAATGAGCAGTTCTTC
CDR3aa: CASSPAGRLPYNEQFF
abundance: -
j_gene: TRBJ2-1
d_gene: -
v_gene: TRBV28

CDR3nt: TGTGCCAGCTCACTGGCGGAAAATGAAGCTTTCTTT
CDR3aa: CASSLAENEAFF
abundance: -
j_gene: TRBJ1-1
d_gene: -
v_gene: TRBV18

CDR3nt: TGTGCCAGCAGCGGGGGGCGCACAGATACGCAGTATTTT
CDR3aa: CASSGGRTDTQYF
abundance: -
j_gene: TRBJ2-3
d_gene: -
v_gene: TRBV7-3

CDR3nt: TGTGCCTGGAGTGTAAGGGAGGGGGCGAGGCAGCCCCAGCATTTT
CDR3aa: CAWSVREGARQPQHF
abundance: -
j_gene: TRBJ1-5
d_gene: TRBD1
v_gene: TRBV30

CDR3nt: TGTGCCAGCAGGTGGGCAGATACGCAGTATTTT
CDR3aa: CASRWADTQYF
abundance: -
j_gene: TRBJ2-3
d_gene: -
v_gene: TRBV11-2

CDR3nt: TGTGCCAGCAGTTTACGGACAGGGGGCAACCAGCCCCAGCATTTT
CDR3aa: CASSLRTGGNQPQHF
abundance: -
j_gene: TRBJ1-5
d_gene: TRBD1
v_gene: TRBV28